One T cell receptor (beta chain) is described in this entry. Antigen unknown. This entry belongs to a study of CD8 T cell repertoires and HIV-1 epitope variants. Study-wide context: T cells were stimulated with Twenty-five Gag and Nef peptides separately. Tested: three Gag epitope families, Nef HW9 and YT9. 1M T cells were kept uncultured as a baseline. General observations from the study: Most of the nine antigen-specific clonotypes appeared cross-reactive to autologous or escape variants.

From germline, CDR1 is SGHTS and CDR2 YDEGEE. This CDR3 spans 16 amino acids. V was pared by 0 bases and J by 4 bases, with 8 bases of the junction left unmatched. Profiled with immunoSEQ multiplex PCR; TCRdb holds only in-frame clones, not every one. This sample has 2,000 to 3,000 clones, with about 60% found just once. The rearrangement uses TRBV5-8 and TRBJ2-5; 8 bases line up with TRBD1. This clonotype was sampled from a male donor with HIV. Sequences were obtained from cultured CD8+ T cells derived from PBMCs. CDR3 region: CASSLGDRGIRETQYF. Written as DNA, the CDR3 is TGTGCCAGCAGCTTGGGAGACAGGGGAATAAGAGAGACCCAGTACTTC. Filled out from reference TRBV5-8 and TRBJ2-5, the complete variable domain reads EAGVTQSPTHLIKTRGQQATLRCSPISGHTSVYWYQQALGLGLQFLLWYDEGEERNRGNFPPRFSGRQFPNYSSELNVNALELEDSALYLCASSLGDRGIRETQYFGPGTRLLVL.